These T cell receptor beta chains were read from a single sample in a study of blood T cells in healthy people across ages. Each CDR3 protein is one row after TCRdb ran MiXCR on the 5' RACE reads. Among hundreds of thousands of distinct CDR3 sequences listed, less than 25% were seen once. These data were also reused for a study on T cells of mothers and their children.

What was sequenced was blood. The source is a boy under 18 in good health. Each CDR3 is given with its conserved first and last residue. D genes are given only for firm matches. Clone size is stated in some rows and not others, as once, few, many or a class when expanded.

abundance	d_gene	v_gene	j_gene	CDR3aa	CDR3nt
few	-	TRBV7-2	TRBJ2-7	CASSLDRGQEQYF	TGTGCCAGCAGCTTAGATCGGGGTCAGGAGCAGTACTTC
-	TRBD2	TRBV15	TRBJ2-7	CATSRGGYEQYF	TGTGCCACCAGCAGGGGAGGGTACGAGCAGTACTTC
-	-	TRBV7-3	TRBJ1-1	CASSLQWAGEAFF	TGTGCCAGCAGCTTACAGTGGGCAGGAGAAGCTTTCTTT
-	-	TRBV12-3/TRBV12-4	TRBJ1-4	CASSLSTPSTEKLFF	TGTGCCAGCAGTTTATCGACACCCTCTACGGAAAAACTGTTTTTT
-	-	TRBV9	TRBJ1-1	CASSAHSGKMNTEAFF	TGTGCCAGCAGCGCCCACAGCGGTAAGATGAACACTGAAGCCTTCTTT
once	-	TRBV27	TRBJ2-7	CASSFKGSSYEQYF	TGTGCCAGCAGTTTTAAGGGGAGCTCCTACGAGCAGTACTTC
few	-	TRBV9	TRBJ2-2	CAGSVARTNTGELFF	TGTGCCGGCAGCGTAGCCCGGACCAACACCGGGGAGCTGTTTTTT
few	TRBD2	TRBV27	TRBJ2-7	CASSFGLAGPHEQYF	TGTGCCAGCAGTTTTGGACTAGCGGGACCCCACGAGCAGTACTTC
-	TRBD2	TRBV29-1	TRBJ2-1	CSVDSTSRNEQFF	TGCAGCGTTGACTCGACTAGCCGCAATGAGCAGTTCTTC
few	TRBD2	TRBV6-1	TRBJ2-5	CASRLAGVIQETQYF	TGTGCCAGCAGACTAGCGGGGGTTATCCAAGAGACCCAGTACTTC
-	-	TRBV4-1	TRBJ2-5	CASSQPLETQYF	TGCGCCAGCAGCCAACCGTTAGAGACCCAGTACTTC
-	TRBD1	TRBV28	TRBJ2-1	CASIWADRGPYNEQFF	TGTGCCAGCATCTGGGCGGACAGGGGGCCATACAATGAGCAGTTCTTC
once	-	TRBV29-1	TRBJ2-1	CSVEVYIGNEQFF	TGCAGCGTTGAAGTCTATATAGGAAATGAGCAGTTCTTC
few	TRBD1	TRBV7-9	TRBJ1-6	CASSPRTGDANSPLHF	TGTGCCAGCAGCCCTCGGACAGGGGACGCGAATTCACCCCTCCACTTT
few	-	TRBV27	TRBJ1-1	CASSFKGQWNTEAFF	TGTGCCAGCAGTTTCAAGGGACAATGGAACACTGAAGCTTTCTTT
few	TRBD2	TRBV12-3/TRBV12-4	TRBJ2-5	CASSSRWGGPETQYF	TGTGCCAGCAGTTCCCGCTGGGGAGGGCCAGAGACCCAGTACTTC
few	TRBD1	TRBV7-9	TRBJ2-5	CASSFRGQGSQETQYF	TGTGCCAGCAGCTTTCGGGGACAGGGTTCTCAAGAGACCCAGTACTTC
-	TRBD2	TRBV4-2	TRBJ2-7	CASSQDQTSGGGRSYEQYF	TGTGCCAGCAGCCAAGATCAGACTAGCGGGGGGGGTCGATCCTACGAGCAGTACTTC
-	TRBD2	TRBV7-2	TRBJ2-5	CASSSSGRVVKTQYF	TGTGCCAGCAGCTCGAGCGGGAGGGTTGTAAAGACCCAGTACTTC
few	-	TRBV2	TRBJ2-5	CATFIRDTTSQETQYF	TGTGCCACCTTCATCCGGGACACCACATCCCAAGAGACCCAGTACTTC
few	-	TRBV6-7	TRBJ1-1	CASTTLRTHKAEKNTEAFF	TGTGCCAGCACCACCCTACGGACCCATAAGGCAGAGAAAAACACTGAAGCTTTCTTT
many	-	TRBV7-2	TRBJ2-3	CASSLTAERTDTQYF	TGTGCCAGCAGCTTAACAGCGGAGAGGACAGATACGCAGTATTTT
few	TRBD2	TRBV20-1	TRBJ2-3	CSASSLAGTTDTQYF	TGCAGTGCTAGTTCTCTAGCGGGAACCACAGATACGCAGTATTTT
few	-	TRBV12-3/TRBV12-4	TRBJ1-2	CASSPRGLANYGYTF	TGTGCCAGCAGTCCAAGGGGGTTAGCTAACTATGGCTACACCTTC
few	TRBD1	TRBV7-9	TRBJ1-3	CASSSGQGSSGNTIYF	TGTGCCAGCAGCTCAGGACAGGGGAGCTCTGGAAACACCATATATTTT
-	-	TRBV5-1	TRBJ1-4	CASSLDSKTNEKLFF	TGCGCCAGCAGCCTTGACAGTAAAACTAATGAAAAACTGTTTTTT
-	-	TRBV4-3	TRBJ2-7	CASSQVVSGSYEQYF	TGCGCCAGCAGCCAAGTGGTTAGCGGTTCCTACGAGCAGTACTTC
-	TRBD1	TRBV28	TRBJ1-4	CASSSKQGALNEKLFF	TGTGCCAGCAGTTCAAAACAGGGGGCCCTGAATGAAAAACTGTTTTTT
-	TRBD2	TRBV6-6	TRBJ2-1	CASSRGAGAYNEQFF	TGTGCCAGCAGTCGGGGAGCGGGGGCCTACAATGAGCAGTTCTTC
few	TRBD1	TRBV28	TRBJ1-6	CASILRGTGGINLHF	TGTGCCAGCATCCTGAGAGGGACAGGCGGAATTAACCTCCACTTT
few	-	TRBV7-2	TRBJ2-3	CASIPGTPSTDTQYF	TGTGCCAGCATCCCCGGGACCCCCAGCACAGATACGCAGTATTTT
-	-	TRBV5-1	TRBJ2-7	CASSSRESPYEQYF	TGCGCCAGCAGCTCCAGGGAGTCCCCCTACGAGCAGTACTTC
-	TRBD2	TRBV4-3	TRBJ2-5	CASSQGHTSGGVTSRETQYF	TGCGCCAGCAGCCAGGGCCATACTAGCGGGGGGGTCACATCAAGGGAGACCCAGTACTTC
-	-	TRBV2	TRBJ2-5	CASREPGQETQYF	TGTGCCAGCAGGGAACCAGGACAAGAGACCCAGTACTTC
-	-	TRBV6-2/TRBV6-3	TRBJ2-3	CASSYSAWADTQYF	TGTGCCAGCAGTTATTCAGCGTGGGCAGATACGCAGTATTTT
few	-	TRBV7-9	TRBJ2-3	CASSLEGRGNTDTQYF	TGTGCCAGCAGCTTAGAGGGGAGGGGGAACACAGATACGCAGTATTTT
-	-	TRBV28	TRBJ1-4	CASSRPGTLFF	TGTGCCAGCAGCCGCCCCGGGACGCTGTTTTTT
-	-	TRBV5-4	TRBJ1-1	CASSLSRESRTEAFF	TGTGCCAGCAGCTTGAGCAGGGAGAGTAGAACTGAAGCTTTCTTT
-	-	TRBV29-1	TRBJ1-1	CSVGRETEAFF	TGCAGCGTGGGTCGAGAGACTGAAGCTTTCTTT
few	-	TRBV4-3	TRBJ1-4	CASSQTGHITNEKLFF	TGCGCCAGCAGCCAAACGGGACACATAACTAATGAAAAACTGTTTTTT
-	-	TRBV4-1	TRBJ1-2	CASSQLAKPGGCTF	TGCGCCAGCAGCCAATTGGCCAAGCCGGGCGGCTGCACCTTC
few	-	TRBV28	TRBJ2-2	CASSFRAIGELFF	TGTGCCAGCAGTTTCAGGGCAATCGGGGAGCTGTTTTTT